This T cell receptor (beta chain) emerged from a study of beta chain features in type 1 diabetes. Study information: Across every sample, approximately 110,000,000 sorted cells were examined in total.

With 3 bases removed from V and 8 bases from J, the gap between germline ends came to 10 bases. Germline CDR1 is DFQATT and CDR2 is SNEGSKA (reference sequence). The CDR3 consists of 11 residues. Investigators reverse transcribed all isolated RNA, so they sequenced expressed TCRB transcripts. Only in-frame clones appear in the TCRdb table, and some are missing; sequencing was by immunoSEQ multiplex PCR. The data contain 200,000 to 250,000 clones, less than 35% of them singletons. The authors obtained over 95% purity in all sorted populations. The sample comprised central memory CD4+ T cells from blood. The rearrangement uses TRBV20-1 and TRBJ1-2; perhaps TRBD1 as D (5 bases). This TCR was recovered from a man in his thirties or forties in good health. The CDR3 region is CSASSGDGYTF. For the CDR3, the DNA is TGCAGTGCTAGTAGCGGGGACGGCTACACCTTC.